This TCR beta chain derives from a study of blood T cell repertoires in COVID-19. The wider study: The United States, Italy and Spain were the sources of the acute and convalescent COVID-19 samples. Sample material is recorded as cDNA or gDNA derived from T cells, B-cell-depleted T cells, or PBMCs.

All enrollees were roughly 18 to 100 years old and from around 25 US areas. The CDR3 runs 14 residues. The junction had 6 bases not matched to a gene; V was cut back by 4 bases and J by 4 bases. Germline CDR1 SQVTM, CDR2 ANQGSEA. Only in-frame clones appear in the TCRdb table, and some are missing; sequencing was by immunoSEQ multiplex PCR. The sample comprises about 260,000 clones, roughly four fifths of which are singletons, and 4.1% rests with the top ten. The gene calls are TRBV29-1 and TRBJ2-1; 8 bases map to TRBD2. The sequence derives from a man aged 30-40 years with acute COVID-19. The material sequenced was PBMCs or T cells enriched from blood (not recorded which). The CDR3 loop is CSVVGLAGYNEQFF. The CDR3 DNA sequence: TGCAGCGTTGTGGGGTTAGCGGGATACAATGAGCAGTTCTTC.